Described below is a single T cell receptor (beta chain) sequence and its context. This entry belongs to a study of blood T cell repertoires in COVID-19. Across the study: Sample material is recorded as cDNA or gDNA derived from T cells, B-cell-depleted T cells, or PBMCs.

Profiling relied on immunoSEQ multiplex PCR, and the TCRdb table lists in-frame clones only, not all of them. The data show 180,000 or so clones, with roughly 90% seen just once and 1.6% held by the top ten. This clonotype was obtained from a man aged 18 to 35 with active or convalescent COVID-19. The sample consisted of peripheral blood.

The CDR3 loop is CASSYGNRGAGELFF. Here the CDR3 DNA reads TGTGCCAGCAGTTACGGGAACCGCGGGGCTGGGGAGCTGTTTTTT. The V gene is TRBV6-2 or TRBV6-3, the J gene TRBJ2-2; D possibly corresponds to TRBD2 (6 bases). Trimming stripped 2 bases from V and 8 bases from J, with 15 bases between. The CDR3 extends over 15 amino acids. CDR1 is MNHEY and CDR2 is SVGEGT in the germline V gene.